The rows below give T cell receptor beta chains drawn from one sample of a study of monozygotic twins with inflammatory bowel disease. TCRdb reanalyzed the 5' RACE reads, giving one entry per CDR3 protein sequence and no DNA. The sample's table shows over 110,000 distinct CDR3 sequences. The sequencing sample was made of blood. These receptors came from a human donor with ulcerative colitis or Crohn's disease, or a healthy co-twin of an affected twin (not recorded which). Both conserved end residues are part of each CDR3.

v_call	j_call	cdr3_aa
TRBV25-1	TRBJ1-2	CASSDTTGRNGYTF
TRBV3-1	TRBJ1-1	CASSDLGDRNTEAFF
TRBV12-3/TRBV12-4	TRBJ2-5	CASSRPTEETQYF
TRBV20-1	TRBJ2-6	CSAGNREISSGANVLTF
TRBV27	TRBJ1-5	CASSLDGSFNQPQHF
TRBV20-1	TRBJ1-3	CSARETAGNTIYF
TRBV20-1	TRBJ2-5	CSARDPYRQFQETQYF
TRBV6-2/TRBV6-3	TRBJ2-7	CASSWPRAGSYEQYF
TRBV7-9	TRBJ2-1	CASNPGVVSQQFF
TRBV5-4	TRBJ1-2	CASSPPGQGGDGYTF
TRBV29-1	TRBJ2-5	CSEGVTGMGETQYF